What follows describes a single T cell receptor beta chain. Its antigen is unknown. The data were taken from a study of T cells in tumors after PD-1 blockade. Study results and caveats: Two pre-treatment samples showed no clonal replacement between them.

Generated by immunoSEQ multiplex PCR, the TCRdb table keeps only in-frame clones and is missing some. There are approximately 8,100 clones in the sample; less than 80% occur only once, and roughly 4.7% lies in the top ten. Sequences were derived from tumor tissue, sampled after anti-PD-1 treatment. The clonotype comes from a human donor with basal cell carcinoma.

This chain's CDR3 is CASSLVHGAETQYF. DNA of the CDR3: TGTGCCAGCAGCTTAGTTCATGGGGCTGAGACCCAGTACTTC. The rearrangement links TRBV7-8 to TRBJ2-5; D is possibly TRBD1 (5 bases). Trimming stripped 1 base from V and 5 bases from J, with 11 bases between. Germline CDR1 SGHVS, CDR2 FQNEAQ. This CDR3 is 14 amino acids long.